Listed below are T cell receptor beta chains from one sample, sequenced in a study of CD8+ T cells in alopecia areata. The data were produced by immunoSEQ multiplex PCR, yet TCRdb's version contains in-frame clones alone and is incomplete. The repertoire includes 100,000 to 150,000 clones, roughly 50% of them detected once, and roughly a tenth sits in the top ten. The specimen sequenced was NKG2D-low CD8+ T cells sorted from blood. The receptors stem from a human donor with alopecia areata. Both conserved end residues are part of each CDR3. The order of the fields is clone size, V gene, D gene, J gene, CDR3 protein, CDR3 DNA. The D gene is left open where the match is weak. Part of the rows lack a size; the others show once, few, many or a class for expanded clones.

clone size: few; V gene: TRBV29-1; D gene: TRBD2; J gene: TRBJ2-1; CDR3 protein: CSVESLAGVNEQFF; CDR3 DNA: TGCAGCGTTGAAAGCTTAGCGGGAGTCAATGAGCAGTTCTTC
clone size: .; V gene: TRBV27; D gene: .; J gene: TRBJ2-1; CDR3 protein: CASSAYNEQFF; CDR3 DNA: TGTGCCAGCAGTGCATACAATGAGCAGTTCTTC
clone size: .; V gene: TRBV30; D gene: TRBD1; J gene: TRBJ2-3; CDR3 protein: CAWSRLQGRADTQYF; CDR3 DNA: TGTGCCTGGAGCCGTCTACAGGGGCGCGCAGATACGCAGTATTTT
clone size: few; V gene: TRBV29-1; D gene: .; J gene: TRBJ2-2; CDR3 protein: CSVRLLSGELFF; CDR3 DNA: TGCAGCGTCCGACTGTTATCCGGGGAGCTGTTTTTT
clone size: .; V gene: TRBV29-1; D gene: .; J gene: TRBJ2-5; CDR3 protein: CSVVAGLSETQYF; CDR3 DNA: TGCAGCGTTGTAGCAGGGCTGAGTGAGACCCAGTACTTC
clone size: .; V gene: TRBV2; D gene: .; J gene: TRBJ2-3; CDR3 protein: CASSKSGDTQYF; CDR3 DNA: TGTGCCAGCAGTAAATCAGGGGATACGCAGTATTTT
clone size: .; V gene: TRBV11-2; D gene: .; J gene: TRBJ1-1; CDR3 protein: CASSLPGYTEAFF; CDR3 DNA: TGTGCCAGCAGTCTTCCAGGGTACACTGAAGCTTTCTTT
clone size: .; V gene: TRBV30; D gene: .; J gene: TRBJ2-1; CDR3 protein: CAWSVGAEQFF; CDR3 DNA: TGTGCCTGGAGTGTGGGGGCCGAGCAGTTCTTC
clone size: few; V gene: TRBV6-6; D gene: .; J gene: TRBJ2-7; CDR3 protein: CASSYGAGEQYF; CDR3 DNA: TGTGCCAGCAGTTACGGAGCTGGCGAGCAGTACTTC
clone size: .; V gene: TRBV4-3; D gene: .; J gene: TRBJ2-7; CDR3 protein: CASSQDSSGLYEQYF; CDR3 DNA: TGCGCCAGCAGCCAAGATAGTAGCGGCCTGTACGAGCAGTACTTC
clone size: few; V gene: TRBV7-9; D gene: .; J gene: TRBJ2-5; CDR3 protein: CAGGVDSQETQYF; CDR3 DNA: TGTGCCGGGGGTGTGGACAGCCAAGAGACCCAGTACTTC
clone size: .; V gene: TRBV5-1; D gene: .; J gene: TRBJ2-7; CDR3 protein: CASRSDSYSYEQYF; CDR3 DNA: TGCGCCAGCAGATCGGACAGTTACTCCTACGAGCAGTACTTC
clone size: few; V gene: TRBV29-1; D gene: TRBD2; J gene: TRBJ2-7; CDR3 protein: CSVRLEERGYEQYF; CDR3 DNA: TGCAGCGTTAGGCTGGAGGAGCGGGGCTACGAGCAGTACTTC
clone size: few; V gene: TRBV29-1; D gene: .; J gene: TRBJ2-3; CDR3 protein: CSVSSSDTQYF; CDR3 DNA: TGCAGCGTCTCTAGCTCAGATACGCAGTATTTT
clone size: once; V gene: TRBV2; D gene: .; J gene: TRBJ2-1; CDR3 protein: CASSVDNEQFF; CDR3 DNA: TGTGCCAGCAGTGTGGACAATGAGCAGTTCTTC
clone size: few; V gene: TRBV28; D gene: .; J gene: TRBJ2-6; CDR3 protein: CASSPLTVSGANVLTF; CDR3 DNA: TGTGCCAGCAGTCCCTTGACAGTGTCTGGGGCCAACGTCCTGACTTTC
clone size: .; V gene: TRBV11-2; D gene: .; J gene: TRBJ2-3; CDR3 protein: CASNLVSRTDTQYF; CDR3 DNA: TGTGCCAGCAACCTCGTCAGCCGCACAGATACGCAGTATTTT
clone size: .; V gene: TRBV5-6; D gene: TRBD1; J gene: TRBJ2-7; CDR3 protein: CASSLGQGDYEQYF; CDR3 DNA: TGTGCCAGCAGCTTGGGACAGGGGGACTACGAGCAGTACTTC
clone size: .; V gene: TRBV6-4; D gene: .; J gene: TRBJ2-3; CDR3 protein: CASSDGTGSTDTQYF; CDR3 DNA: TGTGCCAGCAGTGACGGAACGGGTAGCACAGATACGCAGTATTTT
clone size: .; V gene: TRBV2; D gene: .; J gene: TRBJ2-5; CDR3 protein: CASSEGETQYF; CDR3 DNA: TGTGCCAGCAGTGAGGGGGAGACCCAGTACTTC
clone size: .; V gene: TRBV30; D gene: .; J gene: TRBJ2-2; CDR3 protein: CAWRNFANTGELFF; CDR3 DNA: TGTGCCTGGAGAAACTTCGCGAACACCGGGGAGCTGTTTTTT
clone size: .; V gene: TRBV6-5; D gene: .; J gene: TRBJ2-2; CDR3 protein: CASSYLSTGELFF; CDR3 DNA: TGTGCCAGCAGTTACCTCAGCACCGGGGAGCTGTTTTTT
clone size: .; V gene: TRBV29-1; D gene: TRBD1; J gene: TRBJ2-5; CDR3 protein: CSVPQGGGETQYF; CDR3 DNA: TGCAGCGTCCCACAGGGGGGTGGTGAGACCCAGTACTTC
clone size: .; V gene: TRBV11-2; D gene: .; J gene: TRBJ2-5; CDR3 protein: CASSLGSGSLGQETQYF; CDR3 DNA: TGTGCCAGCAGCTTAGGCTCGGGGAGCCTAGGGCAAGAGACCCAGTACTTC